This TCR beta chain came from a study of blood T cell repertoires in COVID-19. Under the authors' procedure: Estimates of nucleated cell counts were drawn from the amplification of reference gene primers. Clones were read by immunoSEQ multiplex PCR, and TCRdb kept only the in-frame ones, dropping some. That table is the source of V, J and clone size, and D and trimming were worked out from the DNA. The repertoire holds some 250,000 clones, with around four fifths as singletons. V lost 6 bases and J lost 1; bases outside the gene matches: 6. The CDR3 loop spans 15 amino acids. Germline lookup yields CDR1 MNHEY and CDR2 SVGAGI.

The TCR comes from a middle-aged man with acute or convalescent COVID-19. The gene calls are TRBV6-5 and TRBJ2-1; 7 nucleotides line up with TRBD2. Input material: peripheral blood. The CDR3 reads CASSPRRGSYNEQFF. DNA for the CDR3: TGTGCCAGCAGCCCCCGGCGGGGGTCCTACAATGAGCAGTTCTTC.